These T cell receptor beta chains were read from a single sample in a study of blood T cell repertoires in COVID-19. Here immunoSEQ multiplex PCR was the method, and the copy in TCRdb shows in-frame clones only, minus some. The table includes 150,000 to 200,000 clones, roughly nine tenths detected once. The sample taken for sequencing was peripheral blood. These TCRs come from an older woman with acute or convalescent COVID-19. The CDR3 runs from the conserved cysteine through the conserved F or W. Fields, in order: D gene, J gene, clone size, V gene, CDR3 DNA, CDR3 protein. D genes are given only for firm matches. Clone size, where shown, is once, few, many, or a class for clones that have expanded.

D: .
J: TRBJ2-2
size: .
V: TRBV7-3
DNA: TGTGCCAGCAGCACCTATTCGGGCGGGGAGCTGTTTTTT
CDR3: CASSTYSGGELFF

D: TRBD1
J: TRBJ1-4
size: .
V: TRBV24-1
DNA: TGTGCCACCAGGGAGGACAGGGATCGAGGGGAAAAACTGTTTTTT
CDR3: CATREDRDRGEKLFF

D: TRBD2
J: TRBJ2-2
size: .
V: TRBV6-5
DNA: TGTGCCACCCATCGTAGCGGGACTAACACCGGGGAGCTGTTTTTT
CDR3: CATHRSGTNTGELFF

D: .
J: TRBJ1-3
size: .
V: TRBV30
DNA: TGTGCCGGAGAGACAGGTGCCTCTGGAAACACCATATATTTT
CDR3: CAGETGASGNTIYF

D: TRBD1
J: TRBJ2-7
size: .
V: TRBV6-2/TRBV6-3
DNA: TGTGCCAGCAGCCCCGGGACAGGTTACGAGCAGTACTTC
CDR3: CASSPGTGYEQYF

D: .
J: TRBJ2-5
size: .
V: TRBV10-3
DNA: TGTGCCAGCCAGATAAACCAGGGGGGAAGAGAGACCCAGTACTTC
CDR3: CASQINQGGRETQYF

D: .
J: TRBJ2-1
size: .
V: TRBV5-1
DNA: TGCGCCAGCAGCCCGGTCCCAAGAAAGACCTACAATGAGCAGTTCTTC
CDR3: CASSPVPRKTYNEQFF

D: .
J: TRBJ1-5
size: .
V: TRBV7-6
DNA: TGTGCCAGCAGCTTGGGCCGGACAGAGAAGGCTTATAGCAATCAGCCCCAGCATTTT
CDR3: CASSLGRTEKAYSNQPQHF

D: .
J: TRBJ1-6
size: .
V: TRBV27
DNA: TGTGCCAGCAGGTCGGTTGAGACCTATAATTCACCCCTCCACTTT
CDR3: CASRSVETYNSPLHF

D: TRBD1
J: TRBJ1-6
size: .
V: TRBV4-3
DNA: TGCGCCAGCAGCCACGGGGACAGGAGCTCCTATAATTCACCCCTCCACTTT
CDR3: CASSHGDRSSYNSPLHF

D: .
J: TRBJ2-2
size: once
V: TRBV7-2
DNA: TGTGCCAGCAGCTTAACTAACTCAGGGGAGCTGTTTTTT
CDR3: CASSLTNSGELFF

D: .
J: TRBJ2-7
size: .
V: TRBV4-2
DNA: TGTGCCAGCAGCCAAGTGGCAGGGGGAGGATCCTACGAGCAGTACTTC
CDR3: CASSQVAGGGSYEQYF

D: .
J: TRBJ1-5
size: .
V: TRBV10-3
DNA: TGTGCCATCAGTGAGGTTGGGGGGGGAGCCAGAGGACCCCAGCATTTT
CDR3: CAISEVGGGARGPQHF

D: .
J: TRBJ1-5
size: once
V: TRBV7-8
DNA: TGTGCCAGCAGCTTAGGGGCTCGAGGCAATCAGCCCCAGCATTTT
CDR3: CASSLGARGNQPQHF

D: TRBD1
J: TRBJ2-1
size: .
V: TRBV2
DNA: TGTGCCAGCAGTCCGAGACAGGGGCGCTCCTACAATGAGCAGTTCTTC
CDR3: CASSPRQGRSYNEQFF

D: TRBD1
J: TRBJ1-2
size: .
V: TRBV7-2
DNA: TGTGCCAGCACCCCGGGGAGTCGGACAGGGAGGAGCTATGGCTACACCTTC
CDR3: CASTPGSRTGRSYGYTF

D: .
J: TRBJ2-1
size: .
V: TRBV19
DNA: TGTGCCAGTAGTTCCCCGAGGGGACAATTGAATGAGCAGTTCTTC
CDR3: CASSSPRGQLNEQFF

D: .
J: TRBJ1-5
size: .
V: TRBV2
DNA: TGTGCCAGGGGGCTTGGTAGCAATCAGCCCCAGCATTTT
CDR3: CARGLGSNQPQHF

D: TRBD2
J: TRBJ2-1
size: .
V: TRBV7-9
DNA: TGTGCCAGCAGCTCCGGACTAGCCAATGAGCAGTTCTTC
CDR3: CASSSGLANEQFF

D: TRBD2
J: TRBJ2-3
size: once
V: TRBV9
DNA: TGTGCCAGCAGCGTAGGACTAGCGGTTAGCACAGATACGCAGTATTTT
CDR3: CASSVGLAVSTDTQYF

D: TRBD1
J: TRBJ1-4
size: .
V: TRBV2
DNA: TGTGCCAGCAGTGACATACAGGGGTCTAATGAAAAACTGTTTTTT
CDR3: CASSDIQGSNEKLFF

D: .
J: TRBJ1-2
size: .
V: TRBV4-1
DNA: TGCGCCAGCAGCCAAGATATGGGGAGTGGAGGCTACACCTTC
CDR3: CASSQDMGSGGYTF

D: .
J: TRBJ1-6
size: .
V: TRBV7-2
DNA: TGTGCCAGCAGCTTAATCCCTTATAATTCACCCCTCCACTTT
CDR3: CASSLIPYNSPLHF

D: TRBD1
J: TRBJ1-2
size: .
V: TRBV2
DNA: TGTGCCAGCAGGATACAGGGGGCGGACTATGGCTACACCTTC
CDR3: CASRIQGADYGYTF

D: TRBD2
J: TRBJ2-1
size: .
V: TRBV15
DNA: TGTGCCACCAGCAGAGAACTAGCGGCCAATAATGAGCAGTTCTTC
CDR3: CATSRELAANNEQFF

D: TRBD2
J: TRBJ2-2
size: once
V: TRBV10-3
DNA: TGTGCCATCAAAACGGCGGGGGGATCCGGGGAGCTGTTTTTT
CDR3: CAIKTAGGSGELFF

D: TRBD2
J: TRBJ2-5
size: .
V: TRBV4-2
DNA: TGTGCCAGCAGCCAAGATACCGCCGGGACTAGCGGGGTGGAGACCCAGTACTTC
CDR3: CASSQDTAGTSGVETQYF

D: .
J: TRBJ1-4
size: .
V: TRBV4-1
DNA: TGCGCCAGCAGCCAGGGGGGGCAGCGTAATGAAAAACTGTTTTTT
CDR3: CASSQGGQRNEKLFF

D: .
J: TRBJ1-5
size: .
V: TRBV20-1
DNA: TGCAGTGCTAGTTCGAGCAATCAGCCCCAGCATTTT
CDR3: CSASSSNQPQHF

D: .
J: TRBJ1-2
size: .
V: TRBV7-9
DNA: TGTGCCAGCAGCTTAGAGGGCAGGGGAACCGCCTTC
CDR3: CASSLEGRGTAF

D: TRBD1
J: TRBJ2-7
size: .
V: TRBV7-9
DNA: TGTGCCAGCAGCTTGACAGGGGTCTACGAGCAGTACTTC
CDR3: CASSLTGVYEQYF

D: TRBD1
J: TRBJ2-7
size: .
V: TRBV6-5
DNA: TGTGCCAGCAGTCCACAGGGGGCAAGGTACGAGCAGTACTTC
CDR3: CASSPQGARYEQYF

D: TRBD2
J: TRBJ2-2
size: once
V: TRBV7-8
DNA: TGTGCCAGCAGCAGACTAGCGGGGGTGTCCGGGGAGCTGTTTTTT
CDR3: CASSRLAGVSGELFF

D: .
J: TRBJ1-5
size: .
V: TRBV7-8
DNA: TGTGCCAGCAGCCTATTTAATCAGCCCCAGCATTTT
CDR3: CASSLFNQPQHF

D: .
J: TRBJ2-7
size: .
V: TRBV5-5
DNA: TGTGCCAGCAGCTCGGCCCCGGGACACAATCTACCGTACGAGCAGTACTTC
CDR3: CASSSAPGHNLPYEQYF

D: .
J: TRBJ2-3
size: once
V: TRBV12-2
DNA: TGTGCAAGTCGCTTAGACGGGACTAGCTCCACAGATACGCAGTATTTT
CDR3: CASRLDGTSSTDTQYF

D: TRBD1
J: TRBJ1-1
size: .
V: TRBV2
DNA: TGTGCCAGCAGGTACAGGGGGCTGAACACTGAAGCTTTCTTT
CDR3: CASRYRGLNTEAFF

D: .
J: TRBJ1-2
size: .
V: TRBV20-1
DNA: TGCAGTGCTAGTCGTCCGGGACTGAACTATGGCTACACCTTC
CDR3: CSASRPGLNYGYTF

D: .
J: TRBJ1-5
size: .
V: TRBV12-3/TRBV12-4
DNA: TGTGCCAGCGCGCGGGCCAACCAGCCCCAGCATTTT
CDR3: CASARANQPQHF

D: TRBD1
J: TRBJ2-2
size: .
V: TRBV4-1
DNA: TGCGCCAGCAGCCAAAGGACAGGGGATGACACCGGGGAGCTGTTTTTT
CDR3: CASSQRTGDDTGELFF

D: TRBD1
J: TRBJ1-2
size: .
V: TRBV3-1/TRBV3-2
DNA: TGTGCCAGCAGCCCACAGGGGGCACTTGGGGGCTACACCTTC
CDR3: CASSPQGALGGYTF

D: TRBD2
J: TRBJ2-1
size: .
V: TRBV29-1
DNA: TGCAGCGTTTCTAGCGGGAGTATGAATGAGCAGTTCTTC
CDR3: CSVSSGSMNEQFF

D: .
J: TRBJ1-4
size: .
V: TRBV5-1
DNA: TGCGCCAGCAGCCTTACCGGGACACAGAATGAAAAACTGTTTTTT
CDR3: CASSLTGTQNEKLFF

D: TRBD1
J: TRBJ1-4
size: once
V: TRBV5-8
DNA: TGTGCCAGCAGCCCCAGACAGGGGCAGAGGGAAAAACTGTTTTTT
CDR3: CASSPRQGQREKLFF

D: TRBD1
J: TRBJ1-2
size: .
V: TRBV10-3
DNA: TGTGCCATCAGTGACAGGGACAGTGGCTACACCTTC
CDR3: CAISDRDSGYTF

D: TRBD1
J: TRBJ1-6
size: .
V: TRBV6-2/TRBV6-3
DNA: TGTGCCAGCAGCCACGGACAGGTTGTTGCTGCCCTCCACTTT
CDR3: CASSHGQVVAALHF

D: TRBD1
J: TRBJ1-1
size: .
V: TRBV7-9
DNA: TGTGCCAGCACTATGACAGGGGTCGGCACTGAAGCTTTCTTT
CDR3: CASTMTGVGTEAFF

D: TRBD1
J: TRBJ2-6
size: .
V: TRBV29-1
DNA: TGCAGCGTTGAGGACAGGGCTGGGGCCAACGTCCTGACTTTC
CDR3: CSVEDRAGANVLTF

D: TRBD2
J: TRBJ2-3
size: .
V: TRBV12-3/TRBV12-4
DNA: TGTGCCAGCCTTCCTAGCGGGATAGATACGCAGTATTTT
CDR3: CASLPSGIDTQYF

D: TRBD1
J: TRBJ1-5
size: .
V: TRBV6-2/TRBV6-3
DNA: TGTGCCAGCAGTTACGGTCCCCCAGGGGGTAGCAATCAGCCCCAGCATTTT
CDR3: CASSYGPPGGSNQPQHF

D: .
J: TRBJ1-2
size: .
V: TRBV4-2
DNA: TGTGCCAGCAGCCAAGAGGCGGTGACAGTTAACTATGGCTACACCTTC
CDR3: CASSQEAVTVNYGYTF